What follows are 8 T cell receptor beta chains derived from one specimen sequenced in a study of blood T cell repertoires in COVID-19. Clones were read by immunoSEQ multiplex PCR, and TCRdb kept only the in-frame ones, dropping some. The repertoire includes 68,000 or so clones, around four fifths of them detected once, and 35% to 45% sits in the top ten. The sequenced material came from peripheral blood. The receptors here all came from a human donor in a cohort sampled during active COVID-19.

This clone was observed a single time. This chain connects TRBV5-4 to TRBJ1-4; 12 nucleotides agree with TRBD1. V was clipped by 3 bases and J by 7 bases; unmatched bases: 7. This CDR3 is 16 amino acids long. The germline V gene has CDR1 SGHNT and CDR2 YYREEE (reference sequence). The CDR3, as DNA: TGTGCCAGCAGCTCACCGGGACAGGGGGCTTCTGAAAAACTGTTTTTT. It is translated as CASSSPGQGASEKLFF.

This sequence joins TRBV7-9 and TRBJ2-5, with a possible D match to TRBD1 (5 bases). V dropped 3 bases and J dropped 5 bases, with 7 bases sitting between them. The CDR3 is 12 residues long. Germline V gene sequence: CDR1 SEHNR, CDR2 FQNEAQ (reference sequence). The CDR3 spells CASSLNRETQYF. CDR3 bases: TGTGCCAGCAGCTTGAACAGGGAGACCCAGTACTTC.

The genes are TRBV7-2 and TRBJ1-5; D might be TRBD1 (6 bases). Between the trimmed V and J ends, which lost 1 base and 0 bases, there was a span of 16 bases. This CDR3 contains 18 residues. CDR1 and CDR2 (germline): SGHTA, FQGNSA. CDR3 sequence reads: CASSLGLRGGHSNQPQHF. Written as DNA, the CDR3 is TGTGCCAGCAGCTTAGGATTGAGGGGGGGACATAGCAATCAGCCCCAGCATTTT.

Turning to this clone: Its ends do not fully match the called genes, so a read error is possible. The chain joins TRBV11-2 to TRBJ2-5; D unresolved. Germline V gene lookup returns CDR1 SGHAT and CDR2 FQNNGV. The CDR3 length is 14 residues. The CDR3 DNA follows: TGTGCCAGCGGCTTGTGGGTCGGAGAAGAGACCCAGTACTTC. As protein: CASGLWVGEETQYF. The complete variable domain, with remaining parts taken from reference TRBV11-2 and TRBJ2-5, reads EAGVAQSPRYKIIEKRQSVAFWCNPISGHATLYWYQQILGQGPKLLIQFQNNGVVDDSQLPKDRFSAERLKGVDSTLKIQPAKLEDSAVYLCASGLWVGEETQYFGPGTRLLVL.

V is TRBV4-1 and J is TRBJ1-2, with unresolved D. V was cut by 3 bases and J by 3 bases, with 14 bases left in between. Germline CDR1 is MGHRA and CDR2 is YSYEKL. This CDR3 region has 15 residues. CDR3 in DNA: TGCGCCAGCAGCCACGTGGGCTCTCCCTACTATGGCTACACCTTC. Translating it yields CASSHVGSPYYGYTF.

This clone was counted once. The CDR3 is CASSPRRTQSTEAFF. CDR3 nucleotides: TGTGCCAGCAGCCCAAGGCGGACTCAGAGCACTGAAGCTTTCTTT. V gene TRBV7-6 combines with J gene TRBJ1-1; D not certain. Germline V CDR1 and CDR2: SGHVS, FNYEAQ. The CDR3 spans 15 residues. V gave up 5 bases and J gave up 4 bases, with 17 bases separating them.

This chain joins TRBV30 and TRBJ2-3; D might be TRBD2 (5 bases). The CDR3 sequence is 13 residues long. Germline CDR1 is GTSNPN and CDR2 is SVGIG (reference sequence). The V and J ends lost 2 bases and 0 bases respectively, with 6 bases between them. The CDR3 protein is CAWSSGSTDTQYF. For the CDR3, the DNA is TGTGCCTGGAGTAGCGGTAGCACAGATACGCAGTATTTT. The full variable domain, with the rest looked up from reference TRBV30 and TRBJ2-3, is SQTIHQWPATLVQPVGSPLSLECTVEGTSNPNLYWYRQAAGRGLQLLFYSVGIGQISSEVPQNLSASRPQDRQFILSSKKLLLSDSGFYLCAWSSGSTDTQYFGPGTRLTVL.

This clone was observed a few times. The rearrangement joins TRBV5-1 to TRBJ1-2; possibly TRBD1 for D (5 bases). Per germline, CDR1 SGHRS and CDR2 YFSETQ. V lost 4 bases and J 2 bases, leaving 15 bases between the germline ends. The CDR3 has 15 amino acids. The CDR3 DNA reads TGCGCCAGCAGCGGCTCCTTGGGGGGGAACTATGGCTACACCTTC. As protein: CASSGSLGGNYGYTF.